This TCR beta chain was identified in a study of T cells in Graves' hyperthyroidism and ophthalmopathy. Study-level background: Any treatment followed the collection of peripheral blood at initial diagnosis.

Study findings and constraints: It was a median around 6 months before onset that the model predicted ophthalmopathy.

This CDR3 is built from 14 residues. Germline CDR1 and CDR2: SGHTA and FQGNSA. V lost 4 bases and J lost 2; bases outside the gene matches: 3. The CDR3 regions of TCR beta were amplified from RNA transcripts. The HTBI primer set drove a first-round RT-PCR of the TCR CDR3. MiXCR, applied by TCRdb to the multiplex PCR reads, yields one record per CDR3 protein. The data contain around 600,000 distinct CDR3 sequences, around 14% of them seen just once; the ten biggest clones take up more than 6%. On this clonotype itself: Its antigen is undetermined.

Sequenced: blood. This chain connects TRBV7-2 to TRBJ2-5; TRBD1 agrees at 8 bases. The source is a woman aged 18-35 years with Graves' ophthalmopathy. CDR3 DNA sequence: TGTGCCAGCAGCTCGGACAGGGTACAAGAGACCCAGTACTTC. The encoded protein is CASSSDRVQETQYF.